This T cell receptor (beta chain) was identified during a study of shared clonotypes between healthy human individuals. Template amounts of roughly 280 ng DNA, approximately 30,000 T cell genomes, were employed in unsorted PBMC replicate PCRs. TCRdb's table, derived via immunoSEQ multiplex PCR, lists solely in-frame clones and lacks some. The table lists more than 400,000 clones, 65% to 85% of them singletons. V was cut by 5 bases and J by 4 bases, with 20 bases left in between. CDR1 and CDR2 (germline): MDHEN, SYDVKM. The CDR3 covers 16 residues. Only Caucasian adults living in Nashville, Tennessee served as donors.

Source material: PBMCs. This receptor was taken from a woman between 40 and 50 years old in good health. Some clones in this sample may be carry-over from other donors' samples. The chain uses TRBV28 and TRBJ1-2; D perhaps matches TRBD1 (6 bases). CDR3 DNA: TGTGCCAGCAGTCCCCCGGACAGCCATCCTATCTATGGCTACACCTTC. Its protein is CASSPPDSHPIYGYTF.